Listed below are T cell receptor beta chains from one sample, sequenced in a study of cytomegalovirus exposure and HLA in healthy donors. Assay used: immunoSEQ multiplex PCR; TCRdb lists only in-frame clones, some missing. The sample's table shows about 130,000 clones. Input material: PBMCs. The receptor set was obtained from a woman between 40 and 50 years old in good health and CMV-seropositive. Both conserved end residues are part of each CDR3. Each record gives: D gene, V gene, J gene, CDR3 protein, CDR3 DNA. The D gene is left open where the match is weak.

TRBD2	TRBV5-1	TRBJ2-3	CASSFRLAGGFTDTQYF	TGCGCCAGCAGCTTCAGACTAGCGGGAGGGTTCACAGATACGCAGTATTTT
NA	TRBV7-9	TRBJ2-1	CASSLAQGEQFF	TGTGCCAGCAGCTTAGCCCAGGGTGAGCAGTTCTTC
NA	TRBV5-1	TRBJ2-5	CASRRGSGGETQYF	TGCGCCAGCAGACGGGGCTCCGGGGGAGAGACCCAGTACTTC
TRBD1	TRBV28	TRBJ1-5	CASSFDRGGQPQHF	TGTGCCAGCAGTTTCGACAGGGGTGGTCAGCCCCAGCATTTT
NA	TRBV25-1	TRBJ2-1	CASSEVSAYNEQFF	TGTGCCAGCAGTGAAGTCTCAGCCTACAATGAGCAGTTCTTC
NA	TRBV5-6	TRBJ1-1	CASSSPRGSNTEAFF	TGTGCCAGCAGCTCCCCACGGGGGTCCAACACTGAAGCTTTCTTT
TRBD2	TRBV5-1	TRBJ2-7	CASRLAGGAQYF	TGCGCCAGCCGACTAGCGGGAGGTGCGCAGTACTTC
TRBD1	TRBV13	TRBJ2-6	CASSSRDSNVLTF	TGTGCCAGCAGCTCCAGGGACAGCAACGTCCTGACTTTC
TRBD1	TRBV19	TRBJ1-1	CASSPVGGTANTEAFF	TGTGCCAGTAGCCCAGTAGGGGGGACAGCGAACACTGAAGCTTTCTTT
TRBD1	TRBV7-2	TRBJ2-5	CASSDPGQPQETQYF	TGTGCCAGCAGCGACCCGGGACAGCCCCAAGAGACCCAGTACTTC
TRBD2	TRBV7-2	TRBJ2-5	CASSLVPAGASTQYF	TGTGCCAGCAGCTTAGTACCAGCGGGAGCGTCGACCCAGTACTTC
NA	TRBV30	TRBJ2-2	CAWSRGNTGELFF	TGTGCCTGGAGTAGGGGGAACACCGGGGAGCTGTTTTTT
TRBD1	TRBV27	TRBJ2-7	CASSLIGGQGHEQYF	TGTGCCAGCAGTTTAATAGGGGGACAGGGCCACGAGCAGTACTTC
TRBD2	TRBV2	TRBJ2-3	CASSERGSGDTQYF	TGTGCCAGCAGTGAACGCGGGAGTGGCGATACGCAGTATTTT
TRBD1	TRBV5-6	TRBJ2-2	CASSWGTGDNTGELFF	TGTGCCAGCAGCTGGGGGACAGGGGATAACACCGGGGAGCTGTTTTTT
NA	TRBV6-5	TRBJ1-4	CASSPATGSAEKLFF	TGTGCCAGCAGTCCCGCGACGGGGTCTGCGGAAAAACTGTTTTTT
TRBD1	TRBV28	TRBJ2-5	CASSSGTGGVIRQYF	TGTGCCAGCAGTTCGGGGACAGGGGGGGTTATAAGACAGTACTTC
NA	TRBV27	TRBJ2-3	CASSFGRDTQYF	TGTGCCAGCAGTTTTGGGCGAGATACGCAGTATTTT
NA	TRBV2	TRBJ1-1	CASSAKWGVRTEAFF	TGTGCCAGCAGTGCCAAGTGGGGGGTTAGGACTGAAGCTTTCTTT
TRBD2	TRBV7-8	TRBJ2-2	CASRSSSGSIGGELFF	TGTGCCAGCAGATCGAGTAGCGGGAGTATCGGCGGGGAGCTGTTTTTT
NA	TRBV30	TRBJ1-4	CAWKIPGQLNEKLFF	TGTGCCTGGAAGATCCCGGGACAACTAAATGAAAAACTGTTTTTT
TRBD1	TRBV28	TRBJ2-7	CASRSPGTGSYEQYF	TGTGCCAGCAGAAGTCCCGGGACAGGGAGCTACGAGCAGTACTTC
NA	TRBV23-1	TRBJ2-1	CASTPGEQFF	TGCGCCAGCACCCCAGGCGAGCAGTTCTTC
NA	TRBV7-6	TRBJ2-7	CASSLGRDEQYF	TGTGCCAGCAGCTTAGGCAGGGACGAGCAGTACTTC
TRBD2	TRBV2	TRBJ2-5	CASSANGRAAWQETQYF	TGTGCCAGCAGTGCGAACGGGAGGGCCGCGTGGCAAGAGACCCAGTACTTC
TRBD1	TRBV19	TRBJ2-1	CASSIDGQGARNEQFF	TGTGCCAGTAGTATAGACGGACAGGGGGCCCGAAATGAGCAGTTCTTC
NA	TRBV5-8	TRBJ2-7	CASSWDFLSYEQYF	TGTGCCAGCAGCTGGGACTTCCTGTCGTACGAGCAGTACTTC
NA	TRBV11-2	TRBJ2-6	CASSLDWAPVLSGANVLTF	TGTGCCAGCAGCTTAGATTGGGCGCCAGTACTCTCTGGGGCCAACGTCCTGACTTTC
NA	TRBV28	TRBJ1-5	CASSRGYNQPQHF	TGTGCCAGCAGCCGAGGGTACAATCAGCCCCAGCATTTT
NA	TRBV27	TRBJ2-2	CASSLNTGELFF	TGTGCCAGCAGCTTGAACACCGGGGAGCTGTTTTTT
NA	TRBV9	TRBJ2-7	CASSVAASEAYEQYF	TGTGCCAGCAGCGTAGCGGCTAGCGAGGCCTACGAGCAGTACTTC
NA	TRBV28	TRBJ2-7	CASSFQQGTDEQYF	TGTGCCAGCAGTTTCCAACAGGGTACGGACGAGCAGTACTTC
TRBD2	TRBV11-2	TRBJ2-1	CASSFGREPFNEQFF	TGTGCCAGCAGCTTCGGGCGGGAGCCCTTCAATGAGCAGTTCTTC
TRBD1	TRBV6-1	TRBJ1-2	CASSAGQGVGWNYGYTF	TGTGCCAGCAGTGCGGGACAGGGGGTAGGATGGAACTATGGCTACACCTTC
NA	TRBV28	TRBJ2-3	CASSQTLTGIMSDTQYF	TGTGCCAGCAGCCAAACCCTGACAGGAATTATGTCAGATACGCAGTATTTT
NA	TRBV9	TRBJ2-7	CASSAGDLGPITYEQYF	TGTGCCAGCAGCGCGGGGGACCTAGGACCGATCACCTACGAGCAGTACTTC
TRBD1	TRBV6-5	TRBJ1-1	CASSYQGQLEAFF	TGTGCCAGCAGTTACCAGGGACAGCTTGAAGCTTTCTTT
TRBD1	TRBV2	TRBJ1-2	CASSTRDRTNYGYTF	TGTGCCAGCAGCACCCGGGACAGGACTAACTATGGCTACACCTTC
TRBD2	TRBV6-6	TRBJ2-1	CASSYMASGGYNEQFF	TGTGCCAGCAGTTACATGGCTAGCGGGGGGTACAATGAGCAGTTCTTC